This TCR beta chain was profiled in a study of T cell repertoires in cytomegalovirus infection (dated by TCRdb to between 2017 and 2020). Regarding the research as a whole: The HLA type of each donor mattered for the analysis, because public TCR beta signatures pointed to carriage of CMV infection along with the matching HLA type. Points the paper makes about the study in general: In both this cohort and an independent approximately 370-donor cohort, the cumulative frequency of public TCR beta family members distinguished carriers of CMV infection plus the relevant HLA type. The ex vivo response was dominated by HLA-C-restricted CMV-specific TCR beta clonotypes, which also provided the single most frequent clonotype in two of eight donors.

The sample holds many counts of this clonotype. The antigen this receptor binds is unknown. Per-base quality was not reported, and no clone a single base away is much larger than it. The CDR3 spans 14 residues, from the cysteine through the phenylalanine. CDR3 DNA only is kept here, 42 bases in frame from base 1. V loses 6 bases, J loses 0 bases, and the germline ends lie 8 bases apart. The germline V gene encodes CDR1 MNHEY and CDR2 SVGEGT. The sequencing machine was an Illumina HiSeq 1500. TCRdb passed the public sequencing reads through fastp at Q25 and MiXCR, retaining productive beta sequences. Merged by CDR3 protein, the rows form single entries marked with the most common genes and DNA. In all, the sample holds tens of thousands of distinct CDR3 sequences, and about 4.2% of those were seen once. About 22% of the sample belongs to the ten largest clones.

The chain uses TRBV6-2 or TRBV6-3 and TRBJ1-4; the D gene is not confidently resolved. This clonotype was sampled from a human donor in good health (CMV status not recorded). Some clones in this sample may be carry-over from other donors' samples. The sequenced material came from PBMCs. The DNA sequence is as follows: TGTGCCAGCAGAAGACCGTCAACTAATGAAAAACTGTTTTTT. It is translated as CASRRPSTNEKLFF.